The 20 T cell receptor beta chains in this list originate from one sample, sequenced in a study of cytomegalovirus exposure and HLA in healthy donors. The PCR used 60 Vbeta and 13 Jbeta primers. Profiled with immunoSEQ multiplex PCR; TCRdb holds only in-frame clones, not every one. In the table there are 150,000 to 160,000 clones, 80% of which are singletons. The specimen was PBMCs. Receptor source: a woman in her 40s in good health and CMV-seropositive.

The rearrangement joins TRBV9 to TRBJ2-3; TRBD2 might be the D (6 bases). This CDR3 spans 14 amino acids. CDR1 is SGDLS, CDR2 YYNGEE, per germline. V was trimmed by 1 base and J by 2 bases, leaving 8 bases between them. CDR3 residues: CASSVSLATDTQYF. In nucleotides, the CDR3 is TGTGCCAGCAGCGTATCACTAGCCACAGATACGCAGTATTTT.

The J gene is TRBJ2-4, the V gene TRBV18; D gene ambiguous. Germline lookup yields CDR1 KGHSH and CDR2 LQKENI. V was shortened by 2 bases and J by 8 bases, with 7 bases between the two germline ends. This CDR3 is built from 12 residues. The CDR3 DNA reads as TGTGCCAGCTCACCATCGGCGGACATTCAGTACTTC. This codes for CASSPSADIQYF.

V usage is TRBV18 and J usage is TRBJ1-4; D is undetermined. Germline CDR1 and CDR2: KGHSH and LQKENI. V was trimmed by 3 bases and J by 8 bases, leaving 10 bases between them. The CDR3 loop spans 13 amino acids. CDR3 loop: CASSPGGQEKLFF. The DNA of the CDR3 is TGTGCCAGCTCACCGGGTGGGCAGGAAAAACTGTTTTTT. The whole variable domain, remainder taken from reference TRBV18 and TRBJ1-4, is NAGVMQNPRHLVRRRGQEARLRCSPMKGHSHVYWYRQLPEEGLKFMVYLQKENIIDESGMPKERFSAEFPKEGPSILRIQQVVRGDSAAYFCASSPGGQEKLFFGSGTQLSVL.

DNA of the CDR3: TGTGCTAGTGGTTTGGGCCTCTCCCTAGCGGGCCTAGTCAATGAGCAGTTCTTC. Protein: CASGLGLSLAGLVNEQFF. This chain joins TRBV12-5 and TRBJ2-1; 8 nucleotides align to TRBD2. This CDR3 comprises 18 residues. V lost 1 base, J lost 6 bases, and 14 bases stayed unmatched. Germline V lookup: CDR1 LGHNT, CDR2 FRNRAP.

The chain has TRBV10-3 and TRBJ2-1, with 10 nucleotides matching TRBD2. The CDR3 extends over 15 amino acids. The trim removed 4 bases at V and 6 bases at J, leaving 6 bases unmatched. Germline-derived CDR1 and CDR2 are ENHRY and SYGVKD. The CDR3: CAISGRAGGINEQFF. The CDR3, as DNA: TGTGCCATCAGTGGGCGAGCGGGAGGGATCAATGAGCAGTTCTTC.

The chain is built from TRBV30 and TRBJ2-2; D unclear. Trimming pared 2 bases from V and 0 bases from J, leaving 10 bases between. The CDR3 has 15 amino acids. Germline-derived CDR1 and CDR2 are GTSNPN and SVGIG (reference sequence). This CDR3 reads CAWSKTASNTGELFF. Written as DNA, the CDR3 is TGTGCCTGGAGTAAGACTGCGTCGAACACCGGGGAGCTGTTTTTT.

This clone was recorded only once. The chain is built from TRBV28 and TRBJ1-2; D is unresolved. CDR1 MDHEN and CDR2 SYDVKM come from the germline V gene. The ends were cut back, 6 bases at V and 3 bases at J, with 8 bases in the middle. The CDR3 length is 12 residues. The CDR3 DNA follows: TGTGCCAGCAGCAGTATGGACTATGGCTACACCTTC. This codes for CASSSMDYGYTF.

CDR3 sequence reads: CASSNGVEQYF. Here the CDR3 DNA reads TGTGCCAGTAGTAACGGGGTTGAGCAGTACTTC. This sequence joins TRBV19 and TRBJ2-7; D may be TRBD2 (5 bases). Germline values: CDR1 LNHDA, CDR2 SQIVND (reference sequence). The germline V and J ends were trimmed by 4 bases and 7 bases, with 8 bases remaining between them. CDR3 size: 11 residues.

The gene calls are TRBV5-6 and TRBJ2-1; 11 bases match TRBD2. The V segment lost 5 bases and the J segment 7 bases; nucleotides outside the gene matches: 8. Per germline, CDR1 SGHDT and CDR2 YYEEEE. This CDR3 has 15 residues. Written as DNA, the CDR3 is TGTGCCAGCAGTCTACTAGCGGGAGTGGAGAATGAGCAGTTCTTC. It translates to CASSLLAGVENEQFF.

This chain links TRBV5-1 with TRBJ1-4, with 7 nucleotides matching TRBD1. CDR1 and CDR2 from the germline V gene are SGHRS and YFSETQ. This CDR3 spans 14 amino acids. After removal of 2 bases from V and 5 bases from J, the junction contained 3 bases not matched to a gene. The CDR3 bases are TGCGCCAGCAGCTTACCAGGGGGAAATGAAAAACTGTTTTTT. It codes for CASSLPGGNEKLFF.

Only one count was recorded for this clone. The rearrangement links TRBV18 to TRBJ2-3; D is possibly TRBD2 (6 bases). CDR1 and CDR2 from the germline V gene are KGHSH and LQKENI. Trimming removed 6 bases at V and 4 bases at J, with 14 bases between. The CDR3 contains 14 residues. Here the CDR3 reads CASSRVGEADTQYF. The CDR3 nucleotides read TGTGCCAGCTCGCGTGTGGGGGAGGCAGATACGCAGTATTTT.

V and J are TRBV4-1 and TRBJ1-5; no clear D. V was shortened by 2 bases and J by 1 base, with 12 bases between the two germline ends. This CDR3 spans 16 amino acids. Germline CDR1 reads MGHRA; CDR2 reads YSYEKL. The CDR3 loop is CASSQYTGSSNQPQHF. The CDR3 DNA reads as TGCGCCAGCAGCCAATACACGGGGTCGAGCAATCAGCCCCAGCATTTT.

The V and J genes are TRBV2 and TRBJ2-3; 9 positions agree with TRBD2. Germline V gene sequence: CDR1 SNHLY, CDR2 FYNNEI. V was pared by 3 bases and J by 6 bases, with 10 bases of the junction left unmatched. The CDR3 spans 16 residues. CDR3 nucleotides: TGTGCCAGCAGTGATTGGGTAGCGGGAGCGGAGGATACGCAGTATTTT. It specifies CASSDWVAGAEDTQYF.

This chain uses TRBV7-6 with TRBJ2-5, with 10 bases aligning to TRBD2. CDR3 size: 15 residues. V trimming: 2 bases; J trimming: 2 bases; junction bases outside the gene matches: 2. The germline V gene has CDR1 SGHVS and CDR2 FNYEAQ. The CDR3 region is CASSLRTSGQETQYF. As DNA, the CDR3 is TGTGCCAGCAGCTTAAGGACTAGCGGACAAGAGACCCAGTACTTC.

CDR3 loop: CASSPTGGENQPQHF. The CDR3 DNA is TGTGCCAGCTCACCTACAGGGGGCGAGAATCAGCCCCAGCATTTT. V usage is TRBV18 and J usage is TRBJ1-5; TRBD1 matches at 9 bases. The germline gives CDR1 KGHSH, CDR2 LQKENI. The CDR3 runs 15 residues. Trimming took 3 bases from V and 4 from J; bases not matched to a gene: 4.

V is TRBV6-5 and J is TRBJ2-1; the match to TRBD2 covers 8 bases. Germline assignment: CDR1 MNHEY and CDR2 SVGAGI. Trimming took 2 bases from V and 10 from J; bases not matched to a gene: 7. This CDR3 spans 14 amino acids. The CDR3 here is CASSYLGRGREQFF. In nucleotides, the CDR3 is TGTGCCAGCAGTTACCTCGGGAGGGGGAGGGAGCAGTTCTTC.

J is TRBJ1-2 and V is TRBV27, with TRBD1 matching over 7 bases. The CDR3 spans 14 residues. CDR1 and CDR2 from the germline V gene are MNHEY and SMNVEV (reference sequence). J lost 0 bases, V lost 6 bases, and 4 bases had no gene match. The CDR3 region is CASSPGGSNYGYTF. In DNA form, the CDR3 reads TGTGCCAGCAGCCCAGGGGGTTCTAACTATGGCTACACCTTC.

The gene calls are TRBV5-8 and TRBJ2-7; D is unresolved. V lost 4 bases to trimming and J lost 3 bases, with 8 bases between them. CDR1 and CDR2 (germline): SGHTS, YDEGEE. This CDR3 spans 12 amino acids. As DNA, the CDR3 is TGTGCCAGCAGCCTCAGAGGCTACGAGCAGTACTTC. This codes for CASSLRGYEQYF.

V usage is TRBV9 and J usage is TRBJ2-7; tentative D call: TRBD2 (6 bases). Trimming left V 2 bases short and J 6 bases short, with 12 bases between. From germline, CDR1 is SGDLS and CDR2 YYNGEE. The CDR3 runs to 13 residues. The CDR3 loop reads CASSVTGTSEQYF. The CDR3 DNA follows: TGTGCCAGCAGCGTTACCGGGACTTCCGAGCAGTACTTC. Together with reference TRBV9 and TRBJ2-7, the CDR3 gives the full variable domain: DSGVTQTPKHLITATGQRVTLRCSPRSGDLSVYWYQQSLDQGLQFLIQYYNGEERAKGNILERFSAQQFPDLHSELNLSSLELGDSALYFCASSVTGTSEQYFGPGTRLTVT.

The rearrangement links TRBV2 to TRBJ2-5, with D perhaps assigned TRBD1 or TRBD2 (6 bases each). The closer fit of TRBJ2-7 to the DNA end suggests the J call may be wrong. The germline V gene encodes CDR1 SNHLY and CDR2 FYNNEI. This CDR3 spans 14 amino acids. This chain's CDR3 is CAISPGGGSYEQYF. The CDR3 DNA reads TGTGCCATATCCCCTGGAGGGGGCTCCTACGAGCAGTACTTC.